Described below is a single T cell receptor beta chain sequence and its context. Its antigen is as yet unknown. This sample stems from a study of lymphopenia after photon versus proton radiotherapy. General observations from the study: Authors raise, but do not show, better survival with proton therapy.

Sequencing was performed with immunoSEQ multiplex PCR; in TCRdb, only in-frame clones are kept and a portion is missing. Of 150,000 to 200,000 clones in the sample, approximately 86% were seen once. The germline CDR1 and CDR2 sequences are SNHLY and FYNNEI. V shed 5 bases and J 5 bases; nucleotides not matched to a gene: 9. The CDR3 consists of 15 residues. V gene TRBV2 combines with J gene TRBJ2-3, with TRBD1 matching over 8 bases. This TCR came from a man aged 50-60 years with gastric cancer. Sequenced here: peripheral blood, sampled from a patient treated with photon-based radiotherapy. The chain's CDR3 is CASSRQGQTGDTQYF. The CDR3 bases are TGTGCCAGCAGTAGACAGGGGCAGACGGGAGATACGCAGTATTTT. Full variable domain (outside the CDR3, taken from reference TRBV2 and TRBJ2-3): EPEVTQTPSHQVTQMGQEVILRCVPISNHLYFYWYRQILGQKVEFLVSFYNNEISEKSEIFDDQFSVERPDGSNFTLKIRSTKLEDSAMYFCASSRQGQTGDTQYFGPGTRLTVL.